This TCR beta chain was captured by sequencing in a study of post-analysis software for immune sequencing data. Trimming left V 10 bases short and J 2 bases short, with 15 bases between. This CDR3 has 14 residues. Germline lookup yields CDR1 ENHRY and CDR2 SYGVKD. Study-wide results and caveats: In patients, TRBV5-6, TRBV5-1 and TRBV20-1 belonged to roughly five TRBV segments found more frequently than in controls. Pronounced co-clustering by F measure was evident among identically batched samples.

Concerning this clonotype: Antigen unknown.

The library was made from cDNA and included unique molecular identifiers. TCRdb ran MiXCR on the PCR reads and lists one entry per CDR3 protein. The table has around 440,000 distinct CDR3 sequences, around 40% seen once. Specimen: blood. This TCR derives from a girl aged 10 to 17 with multiple sclerosis. The chain is built from TRBV10-3 and TRBJ2-1; D perhaps matches TRBD2 (5 bases). CDR3 sequence (DNA): TGTGCCACCGGCCCCGCGGAGGCCTACAATGAGCAGTTCTTC. This encodes CATGPAEAYNEQFF.